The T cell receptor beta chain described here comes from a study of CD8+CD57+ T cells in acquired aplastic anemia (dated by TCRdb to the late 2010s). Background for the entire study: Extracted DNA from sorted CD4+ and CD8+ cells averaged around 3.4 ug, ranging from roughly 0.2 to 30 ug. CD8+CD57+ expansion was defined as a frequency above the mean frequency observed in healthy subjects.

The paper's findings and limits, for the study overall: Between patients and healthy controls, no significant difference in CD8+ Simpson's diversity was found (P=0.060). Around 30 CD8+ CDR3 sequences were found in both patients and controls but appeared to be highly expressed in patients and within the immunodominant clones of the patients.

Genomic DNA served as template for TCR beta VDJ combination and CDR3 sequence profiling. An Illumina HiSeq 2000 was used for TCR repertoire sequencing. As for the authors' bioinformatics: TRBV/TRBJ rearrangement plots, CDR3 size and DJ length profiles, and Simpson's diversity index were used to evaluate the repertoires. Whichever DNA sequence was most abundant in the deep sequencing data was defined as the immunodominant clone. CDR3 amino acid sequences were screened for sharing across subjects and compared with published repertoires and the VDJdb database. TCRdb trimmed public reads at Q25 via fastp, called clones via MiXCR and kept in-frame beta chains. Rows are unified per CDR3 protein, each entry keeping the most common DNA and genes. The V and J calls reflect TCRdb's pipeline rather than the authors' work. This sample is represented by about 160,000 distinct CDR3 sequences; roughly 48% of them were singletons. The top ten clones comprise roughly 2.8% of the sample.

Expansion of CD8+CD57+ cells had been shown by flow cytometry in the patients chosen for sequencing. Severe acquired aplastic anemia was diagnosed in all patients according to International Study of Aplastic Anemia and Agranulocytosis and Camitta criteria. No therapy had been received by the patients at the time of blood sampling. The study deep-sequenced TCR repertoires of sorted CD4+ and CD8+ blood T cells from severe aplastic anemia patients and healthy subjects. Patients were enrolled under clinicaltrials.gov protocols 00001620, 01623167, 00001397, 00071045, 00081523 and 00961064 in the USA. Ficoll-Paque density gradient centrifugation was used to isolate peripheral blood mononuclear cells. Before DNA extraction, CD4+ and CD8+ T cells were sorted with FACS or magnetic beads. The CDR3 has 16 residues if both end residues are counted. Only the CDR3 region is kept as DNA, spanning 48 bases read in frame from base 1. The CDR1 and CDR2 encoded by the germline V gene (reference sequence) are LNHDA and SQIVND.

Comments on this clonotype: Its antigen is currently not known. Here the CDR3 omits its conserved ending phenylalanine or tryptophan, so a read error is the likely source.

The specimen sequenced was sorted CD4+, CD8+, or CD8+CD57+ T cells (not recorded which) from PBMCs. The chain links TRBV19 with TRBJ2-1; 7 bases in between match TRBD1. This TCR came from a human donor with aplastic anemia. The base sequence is TGTGCCGGTAGTACCGGAACGGGACAGACCTACAATGAGCAGTTCTCC. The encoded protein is CAGSTGTGQTYNEQFS.